This T cell receptor beta chain was sequenced in a study of identical twins. V lost 3 bases and J 0 bases, leaving 12 bases between the germline ends. Per germline, CDR1 LGHNA and CDR2 YNFKEQ. CDR3 length: 16 residues. TCRdb processed the 5' RACE reads anew with MiXCR; each CDR3 protein has one entry. The data show some 240,000 distinct CDR3 sequences, about 8% seen once. These data were also filed under a second study, of yellow fever vaccine responses in identical twins.

The sequencing input was CD8+ T cells sorted from blood. V gene TRBV4-2 combines with J gene TRBJ2-1, with D possibly TRBD1 on 5 matching bases. The sequence came from a woman aged 18-35 years in good health. The CDR3 reads CASSQTDKPSYNEQFF. The CDR3 nucleotides read TGTGCCAGCAGCCAGACAGACAAGCCCTCCTACAATGAGCAGTTCTTC.